What follows are 2 T cell receptor beta chains derived from one specimen sequenced in a study of T cells in localized non-small cell lung cancer. Some clones are missing from TCRdb's copy, which holds only in-frame ones; the method was immunoSEQ multiplex PCR. The sample includes hundreds of clones, approximately 27% of them seen just once. The sample was lung tumor tissue, taken before any cancer treatment. These receptors all come from an older female donor with stage I squamous cell lung carcinoma.

This chain connects TRBV14 to TRBJ1-2; D is ambiguous. V was trimmed by 2 bases and J by 4 bases, leaving 8 bases between them. Germline assignment: CDR1 SGHDN and CDR2 FVKESK. This CDR3 contains 13 residues. The CDR3 nucleotides are TGTGCCAGCAGCCAACTGACGCCCTATGGCTACACCTTC. Protein sequence: CASSQLTPYGYTF.

This clone is deemed large. The chain employs TRBV5-1 and TRBJ1-1; weak D call: TRBD1 (6 bases). With 1 base removed from V and 4 bases from J, the gap between germline ends came to 14 bases. CDR3 size: 15 residues. Germline CDR1 SGHRS, CDR2 YFSETQ. The CDR3 protein is CASSLRSGGSTEAFF. CDR3 nucleotides: TGCGCCAGCAGCTTGAGGTCTGGGGGCAGCACTGAAGCTTTCTTT.